The sequence of this T cell receptor beta chain was determined in a study of blood T cells in healthy people across ages. Each donor was a healthy Caucasian individual from Russia, aged about 6 to 100. The V end lost 0 bases, the J end lost 4 bases, and 9 bases lay between the germline ends. The CDR3 is 14 residues long. The germline V gene has CDR1 MGHDK and CDR2 SYGVNS. In regard to this clonotype: As yet, its antigen is unknown.

Broader study findings: The CMV status of each donor remained undetermined, and this could have confounded shifts in expanded clonotypes. There were more naive CD4+ cells and higher diversity in long-lived donors than in aged donors. Diversity of TCR beta per million T cells declined in a roughly linear way with age.

The second PCR ran roughly 7 to 12 cycles with a sample-barcoded 5' primer and J-beta primers. TCRdb passed the 5' RACE reads through MiXCR, listing each CDR3 protein once. Among around 1,500,000 distinct CDR3 sequences listed, approximately 30% were seen once. This clonotype originated in a woman in her twenties or thirties in good health. Sequencing was carried out using blood. The chain couples TRBV25-1 to TRBJ1-2; D gene unclear. CDR3 sequence (DNA): TGTGCCAGCAGTGAATATGGAGAGACCTATGGCTACACCTTC. As protein: CASSEYGETYGYTF.